A single sample gave rise to the 29 T cell receptor beta chains below, sequenced in a study of CD4+ T cells in melanoma. Libraries were prepared by immunoSEQ multiplex PCR; TCRdb keeps only in-frame clonotypes and omits some of them. Among about 3,800 clones listed, over 60% were seen once. Sequenced input: cells from a culture (not recorded whether cultured in vitro). These receptors originate from a human donor with melanoma.

This chain uses TRBV28 with TRBJ2-5, with 8 positions matching TRBD1. V trimming: 5 bases; J trimming: 5 bases; junction bases outside the gene matches: 13. The V gene's germline CDR1 is MDHEN and CDR2 SYDVKM. This CDR3 is 16 amino acids long. The CDR3 here is CASSTPDRDFVETQYF. DNA of the CDR3: TGTGCCAGCAGTACCCCGGACAGGGATTTTGTTGAGACCCAGTACTTC.

In its sample, this clone ranks as medium-sized (0.01 to 0.1%). For the CDR3, the DNA is TGTGCCAGCAGTGATTTGACAGGGTTCTATGGCTACACCTTC. It codes for CASSDLTGFYGYTF. This sequence joins TRBV2 and TRBJ1-2, with 7 nucleotides matching TRBD1. The CDR3 runs 14 residues. After removal of 3 bases from V and 4 bases from J, the junction contained 5 bases not matched to a gene. Germline V gives CDR1 SNHLY, CDR2 FYNNEI. Combining the CDR3 with reference TRBV2 and TRBJ1-2 gives the whole variable domain EPEVTQTPSHQVTQMGQEVILRCVPISNHLYFYWYRQILGQKVEFLVSFYNNEISEKSEIFDDQFSVERPDGSNFTLKIRSTKLEDSAMYFCASSDLTGFYGYTFGSGTRLTVV.

In DNA, the CDR3 is TGCGCCAGCAGCCAAACCGGGACTAGTTCTTACGAGCAGTACTTC. Encoded protein: CASSQTGTSSYEQYF. The J gene is TRBJ2-7, the V gene TRBV4-3; 8 bases are shared with TRBD2. This CDR3 is built from 15 residues. Germline-derived CDR1 and CDR2 are LGHNA and YSLEER. Trimming cost V 2 bases and J 4 bases; bases outside gene matches: 7.

The chain employs TRBV7-3 and TRBJ2-2; weak D call: TRBD1 (6 bases). This CDR3 contains 16 residues. The germline V and J ends were trimmed by 0 bases and 6 bases, with 14 bases remaining between them. Germline V CDR1 and CDR2: SGHTA, FQGTGA. For the CDR3, the DNA is TGTGCCAGCAGCTTAACACAGGGTTTTTATTCCGGGGAGCTGTTTTTT. Residues: CASSLTQGFYSGELFF.

The chain links TRBV7-8 to TRBJ2-5; maybe TRBD1 (5 bases). Germline V gene sequence: CDR1 SGHVS, CDR2 FQNEAQ. This CDR3 has 12 amino acids. Trimming removed 9 bases at V and 1 base at J, with 9 bases between. The CDR3 reads CASQGGQETQYF. The CDR3 nucleotides read TGTGCCAGTCAGGGCGGCCAAGAGACCCAGTACTTC.

This clone appeared a few times. An end of the junction differs from the germline gene, which may be a read error. V usage is TRBV6-6 and J usage is TRBJ1-2; the match to TRBD1 covers 10 bases. CDR3 length: 13 residues. The germline V gene encodes CDR1 MNHNY and CDR2 SVGAGI (reference sequence). The CDR3 here is CASSTSGDRGLIF. As DNA, the CDR3 is TGTGCCAGCAGTACCTCTGGAGACAGGGGGCTTATCTTC.

The genes are TRBV4-2 and TRBJ2-3; D may correspond to TRBD1 or TRBD2 (5 bases each). Trimming stripped 3 bases from V and 9 bases from J, with 19 bases between. Looked up from germline, CDR1 is LGHNA and CDR2 is YNFKEQ. The CDR3 totals 15 residues. The CDR3 bases are TGTGCCAGCAGCCATGGACCGGGCCTGAGGGACACGCAGTATTTT. Translated: CASSHGPGLRDTQYF.

This sequence joins TRBV30 and TRBJ1-1; 9 bases line up with TRBD1. V dropped 3 bases and J dropped 5; count of bases not matched to a gene: 4. The CDR3 is 13 residues long. Germline V gives CDR1 GTSNPN, CDR2 SVGIG (reference sequence). The DNA of the CDR3 is TGTGCCTGGAGGACAGGGGGTAAGACTGAAGCTTTCTTT. It is translated as CAWRTGGKTEAFF.

The V gene is TRBV5-5, the J gene TRBJ2-1, with D unresolved. Germline values: CDR1 SGHKS, CDR2 YYEKEE (reference sequence). V lost 6 bases to trimming and J lost 9 bases, with 10 bases between them. The CDR3 contains 11 residues. In DNA, the CDR3 is TGTGCCAGCACCGAGGATGGTGAGCAGTTCTTC. Protein product: CASTEDGEQFF.

The rearrangement uses TRBV6-1 and TRBJ1-4, with a tentative D call TRBD1 (5 bases). Per germline, CDR1 MNHNS and CDR2 SASEGT. V lost 2 bases to trimming and J lost 5 bases, with 15 bases between them. The CDR3 runs 16 residues. This chain's CDR3 is CASSETRPGRNEKLFF. The CDR3 DNA is TGTGCCAGCAGTGAAACGAGGCCAGGGAGAAATGAAAAACTGTTTTTT.

This clone rates as medium-sized. The rearrangement joins TRBV4-1 to TRBJ2-3; 10 bases are shared with TRBD2. The V segment lost 1 base and the J segment 3 bases; nucleotides outside the gene matches: 1. This CDR3 has 15 amino acids. Per the germline V gene, CDR1 is MGHRA and CDR2 is YSYEKL. The CDR3 protein is CASSQVLAGTDTQYF. The CDR3 DNA sequence: TGCGCCAGCAGCCAAGTACTAGCGGGGACAGATACGCAGTATTTT.

Within the sample, this clone is medium-sized. V is TRBV7-3 and J is TRBJ2-7; 7 nucleotides agree with TRBD1. The V and J ends lost 2 bases and 3 bases, in that order; junction bases with no gene match: 4. The CDR3 has 14 residues. The germline gives CDR1 SGHTA, CDR2 FQGTGA. The CDR3 reads CASSLSTGDYEQYF. The CDR3 DNA reads TGTGCCAGCAGCTTATCTACAGGGGACTACGAGCAGTACTTC.

The chain carries TRBV9 and TRBJ2-3; D is uncertain. This CDR3 is built from 15 residues. Germline CDR1 and CDR2: SGDLS and YYNGEE. V gave up 4 bases and J gave up 2 bases, with 14 bases separating them. This chain's CDR3 is CASSPDGSYTDTQYF. Here the CDR3 DNA reads TGTGCCAGCAGCCCCGACGGGTCCTACACAGATACGCAGTATTTT.

This clone rates as medium-sized. The chain employs TRBV28 and TRBJ1-5; no reliable D call. The CDR3 sequence is 15 residues long. From germline, CDR1 is MDHEN and CDR2 SYDVKM. The V end lost 5 bases, the J end lost 1 base, and 12 bases lay between the germline ends. The CDR3 protein is CASSLVRGSNQPQHF. The DNA of the CDR3 is TGTGCCAGCAGTCTGGTACGAGGGAGCAATCAGCCCCAGCATTTT. The full variable domain, completed using reference TRBV28 and TRBJ1-5, is DVKVTQSSRYLVKRTGEKVFLECVQDMDHENMFWYRQDPGLGLRLIYFSYDVKMKEKGDIPEGYSVSREKKERFSLILESASTNQTSMYLCASSLVRGSNQPQHFGDGTRLSIL.

The table lists this clone with a few counts. The chain employs TRBV6-1 and TRBJ2-5; the match to TRBD2 covers 7 bases. J lost 2 bases, V lost 1 base, and 7 bases had no gene match. The germline CDR1 and CDR2 sequences are MNHNS and SASEGT. The length of the CDR3 is 16 residues. The CDR3 sequence: CASSEGGGIGQETQYF. CDR3 nucleotides: TGTGCCAGCAGTGAAGGGGGGGGAATCGGGCAAGAGACCCAGTACTTC.

This sequence joins TRBV7-9 and TRBJ1-5; no definite D call. From germline, CDR1 is SEHNR and CDR2 FQNEAQ (reference sequence). The CDR3 is 17 residues long. Trimming cost V 1 base and J 7 bases, with 20 bases left between them. In nucleotides, the CDR3 is TGTGCCAGCAGCTTAGGCGCGAGGGCCGGGAGTCGGCAGCCCCAGCATTTT. This gives the protein CASSLGARAGSRQPQHF.

The chain couples TRBV9 to TRBJ2-3; a possible D gene is TRBD2 (7 bases). V lost 5 bases and J 5 bases, leaving 15 bases between the germline ends. Looked up from germline, CDR1 is SGDLS and CDR2 is YYNGEE. The CDR3 is 14 residues long. CDR3: CASSEGGAGDTQYF. The CDR3 coding sequence is TGTGCCAGCAGTGAGGGGGGGGCTGGAGATACGCAGTATTTT.

The V and J genes are TRBV27 and TRBJ2-5; TRBD2 matches 7 bases. Germline V lookup: CDR1 MNHEY, CDR2 SMNVEV (reference sequence). After removal of 5 bases from V and 5 bases from J, the junction contained 8 bases not matched to a gene. The CDR3 sequence is 14 residues long. CDR3 in amino acids: CASSDSGVEETQYF. The CDR3 region has the DNA TGTGCCAGCAGTGACAGCGGGGTTGAGGAGACCCAGTACTTC.

The gene calls are TRBV4-1 and TRBJ2-2, with D perhaps matching TRBD1 (6 bases). Germline lookup yields CDR1 MGHRA and CDR2 YSYEKL. CDR3 size: 14 residues. V shed 3 bases and J shed 5 bases, with 10 bases lying between them. This CDR3 reads CASSQLQGTGELFF. Here the CDR3 DNA reads TGCGCCAGCAGCCAGTTACAGGGAACCGGGGAGCTGTTTTTT.

V gene TRBV7-3 combines with J gene TRBJ1-6, with unresolved D. CDR1 is SGHTA and CDR2 is FQGTGA in the germline V gene. V lost 3 bases to trimming and J lost 7 bases, with 10 bases between them. The length of the CDR3 is 14 residues. The CDR3 is CASSLAGTNSPLHF. CDR3 in DNA: TGTGCCAGCAGCTTGGCAGGAACCAATTCACCCCTCCACTTT.

The rearrangement joins TRBV5-5 to TRBJ1-2; D gene uncertain. CDR3 length equals 14 residues. Trimming removed 2 bases at V and 3 bases at J, with 11 bases between. Germline-derived CDR1 and CDR2 are SGHKS and YYEKEE (reference sequence). The CDR3, as DNA: TGTGCCAGCAGCTTTCACAACCGAGACTATGGCTACACCTTC. This translates into CASSFHNRDYGYTF.

This chain uses TRBV5-6 with TRBJ2-1; D is unresolved. V was trimmed by 3 bases and J by 7 bases, leaving 8 bases between them. This CDR3 region has 12 residues. Germline V CDR1 and CDR2: SGHDT, YYEEEE. The CDR3 coding sequence is TGTGCCAGCAGCTCAACCGGGAATGAGCAGTTCTTC. This translates into CASSSTGNEQFF.

The rearrangement links TRBV7-9 to TRBJ1-1; D remains unclear. V gave up 5 bases and J gave up 1 base, with 8 bases separating them. The CDR3 consists of 13 residues. CDR1 SEHNR and CDR2 FQNEAQ come from the germline V gene (reference sequence). The CDR3 loop reads CASSAPGNTEAFF. In nucleotides, the CDR3 is TGTGCCAGCAGCGCCCCAGGGAACACTGAAGCTTTCTTT.

The chain links TRBV7-9 to TRBJ2-5; TRBD1 agrees at 8 bases. This CDR3 is 15 amino acids long. Losses at the gene ends were 0 bases for V and 1 base for J; bases not matched to a gene: 1. Germline loops: CDR1 SEHNR, CDR2 FQNEAQ (reference sequence). The CDR3 DNA sequence: TGTGCCAGCAGCTTAGCCAGGGGGCCCCAAGAGACCCAGTACTTC. Its translation is CASSLARGPQETQYF.

The chain recombines TRBV19 with TRBJ2-1, with 10 nucleotides matching TRBD2. Germline V gene lookup returns CDR1 LNHDA and CDR2 SQIVND (reference sequence). The CDR3 is made up of 15 amino acids. Unmatched junction bases numbered 4, after V lost 5 bases and J lost 3 bases. The DNA of the CDR3 is TGTGCCAGTAGTCTGAGCGGGGGGGACTACAATGAGCAGTTCTTC. Translation gives CASSLSGGDYNEQFF.

The chain carries TRBV7-2 and TRBJ2-1, with D hard to call. Germline V gene data show CDR1 as SGHTA and CDR2 as FQGNSA. V was pared by 5 bases and J by 7 bases, with 9 bases between. The CDR3 is 12 amino acids. CDR3 amino acids: CASSQAGNEQFF. For the CDR3, the DNA is TGTGCCAGCAGCCAGGCCGGGAATGAGCAGTTCTTC.

The chain has TRBV5-1 and TRBJ1-2; possible D gene TRBD1, 5 bases. The germline V gene encodes CDR1 SGHRS and CDR2 YFSETQ. The germline V and J ends were trimmed by 1 base and 4 bases, with 32 bases remaining between them. This CDR3 has 21 amino acids. The chain's CDR3 is CASSLPVFLQQGGRLSYGYTF. CDR3 in DNA: TGCGCCAGCAGCTTGCCAGTCTTCCTGCAGCAGGGAGGTAGACTGTCCTATGGCTACACCTTC. Supplemented by reference TRBV5-1 and TRBJ1-2, the full variable domain reads KAGVTQTPRYLIKTRGQQVTLSCSPISGHRSVSWYQQTPGQGLQFLFEYFSETQRNKGNFPGRFSGRQFSNSRSEMNVSTLELGDSALYLCASSLPVFLQQGGRLSYGYTFGSGTRLTVV.

V is TRBV7-9 and J is TRBJ2-5; weak D call: TRBD1 (5 bases). Germline assignment: CDR1 SEHNR and CDR2 FQNEAQ (reference sequence). The ends were cut back, 2 bases at V and 5 bases at J, with 9 bases in the middle. This CDR3 comprises 13 residues. CDR3 coding DNA: TGTGCCAGCAGCTTACCAGGGAAGGAGACCCAGTACTTC. As protein: CASSLPGKETQYF. The variable domain in full, with the rest retrieved from reference TRBV7-9 and TRBJ2-5, is DTGVSQNPRHKITKRGQNVTFRCDPISEHNRLYWYRQTLGQGPEFLTYFQNEAQLEKSRLLSDRFSAERPKGSFSTLEIQRTEQGDSAMYLCASSLPGKETQYFGPGTRLLVL.

This clone was found a few times. This chain's CDR3 is CASSYGIATNEKLFF. CDR3 bases: TGTGCCAGCAGTTACGGGATTGCAACTAATGAAAAACTGTTTTTT. The rearrangement joins TRBV6-5 to TRBJ1-4; D unresolved. The CDR3 is made up of 15 amino acids. Germline assignment: CDR1 MNHEY and CDR2 SVGAGI. Trimming left V 2 bases short and J 0 bases short, with 7 bases between.